The rows below give T cell receptor beta chains drawn from one sample of a study of regulatory T cells in long-lasting Graves disease. TCRdb re-called the multiplex PCR reads with MiXCR, one entry per CDR3 protein. The sample lists roughly 450,000 distinct CDR3 sequences; under 25% were seen once. The sequences come from peripheral blood mononuclear cells (PBMCs), collected when the disease was refractory, from a patient treated with antithyroid drugs. All receptors come from a female donor with Graves disease. CDR3s include the opening cysteine and the closing phenylalanine or tryptophan. The order of the fields is CDR3 DNA, CDR3 protein, J gene, clone size, V gene, D gene. D genes are given only for firm matches. The listing skips clone size in some rows; elsewhere it reads once, few, many or a size class.

TGTGCCAGCCTCTACGCAGGGGTGGGACGAAATTCACCCCTCCACTTT	CASLYAGVGRNSPLHF	TRBJ1-6	few	TRBV28	NA
TGTGCCAGCAGGACGATGCAGGGGTACACTGAAGCTTTCTTT	CASRTMQGYTEAFF	TRBJ1-1	many	TRBV6-1	NA
TGTGCCAGCAGTCCGACAAGGGAGCAGTACTTC	CASSPTREQYF	TRBJ2-7	few	TRBV28	NA
TGTGCCAGCAGCCCGCGGAGGGTCCAAGAGACCCAGTACTTC	CASSPRRVQETQYF	TRBJ2-5	many	TRBV11-2	NA
TGTGCCAGCAGTGACGGGATTTACGAGCAGTACTTC	CASSDGIYEQYF	TRBJ2-7	many	TRBV6-2/TRBV6-3	NA
TGTGCCAGCAGCTTAGGAATTCACCAAGAGACCCAGTACTTC	CASSLGIHQETQYF	TRBJ2-5	many	TRBV7-2	NA
TGTGCCAGCAGAATAAGGGGCACTGAAGCTTTCTTT	CASRIRGTEAFF	TRBJ1-1	many	TRBV12-3/TRBV12-4	NA
TGTGCCTGGAGTAGGGGGGCTAACTATGGCTACACCTTC	CAWSRGANYGYTF	TRBJ1-2	many	TRBV30	NA
TGTGCCATCAGTGAGTCGCCGGGGGAGAGGAAGAGCTACGAGCAGTACTTC	CAISESPGERKSYEQYF	TRBJ2-7	many	TRBV10-3	NA
TGTGCCAGCAGCGGGGCTACTAGCGGGGGGGGTGTAGAGACCCAGTACTTC	CASSGATSGGGVETQYF	TRBJ2-5	NA	TRBV9	TRBD2
TGTGCCAGCAGCCCCCTGTCGGGACTTAGTTACGAGCAGTACTTC	CASSPLSGLSYEQYF	TRBJ2-7	many	TRBV11-2	NA
TGCAGTGCTAGAGATCCTCCGGGGGATACGCAGTATTTT	CSARDPPGDTQYF	TRBJ2-3	NA	TRBV20-1	NA
TGTGCCAGCAGTTTCTACGGACAGACGACCCAGTACTTC	CASSFYGQTTQYF	TRBJ2-5	few	TRBV28	NA
TGTGCCTGGAGTGTCAACGGGGGCGGCTACACCTTC	CAWSVNGGGYTF	TRBJ1-2	few	TRBV30	NA
TGTGCCAGCAGCTTCCTGGACGGTAGCAATCAGCCCCAGCATTTT	CASSFLDGSNQPQHF	TRBJ1-5	many	TRBV7-2	NA
TGTGCCAGTACCCAAGGGAGGGCGGAGAACACTGAAGCTTTCTTT	CASTQGRAENTEAFF	TRBJ1-1	NA	TRBV19	NA
TGTGCCAGCAGCTTAGAAAAGGGCGTTCCCACCATATATTTT	CASSLEKGVPTIYF	TRBJ1-3	many	TRBV7-8	NA
TGTGCCAGCAGTTTCCGGGCCCACGTCAACATTCAGTACTTC	CASSFRAHVNIQYF	TRBJ2-4	few	TRBV28	NA
TGTGCCAGCAGTCGGTCGACAACCTCCTACGAGCAGTACTTC	CASSRSTTSYEQYF	TRBJ2-7	many	TRBV6-1	NA
TGTGCCAGCAGTCACTCACGGCAGGGGATCCAAGAGACCCAGTACTTC	CASSHSRQGIQETQYF	TRBJ2-5	many	TRBV6-5	NA
TGTGCCAGCAGTTTACCGGGACTCTACGAGCAGTACTTC	CASSLPGLYEQYF	TRBJ2-7	many	TRBV12-3/TRBV12-4	NA
TGCGCCAGCAGCCTAACCCCCGGGACCGCCGCCTACGAGCAGTACTTC	CASSLTPGTAAYEQYF	TRBJ2-7	NA	TRBV5-1	NA
TGTGCCAGTAGAGCGGGACACTCTGGGGAGACCCAGTACTTC	CASRAGHSGETQYF	TRBJ2-5	few	TRBV19	NA
TGTGCCAGCAGTTCAGGAGGGCAGGACTATGGCTACACCTTC	CASSSGGQDYGYTF	TRBJ1-2	many	TRBV12-3/TRBV12-4	NA
TGTGCCACCAGCAGAGATCTCTCAGGGGTCACTGAAGCTTTCTTT	CATSRDLSGVTEAFF	TRBJ1-1	NA	TRBV15	NA
TGTGCCAGTAGTTTCAGGGACACGAGGCCCGGGGAGCTGTTTTTT	CASSFRDTRPGELFF	TRBJ2-2	NA	TRBV19	NA
TGTGCCAGCAGTTACGAGGGGGCAGCGAACACTGAAGCTTTCTTT	CASSYEGAANTEAFF	TRBJ1-1	NA	TRBV6-2/TRBV6-3	TRBD1
TGCAGTGCTAGAGGCCAAAGCAGGCAGACCCAGTACTTC	CSARGQSRQTQYF	TRBJ2-5	many	TRBV20-1	NA
TGTGCCAGCACAACGACAGGGCTGAACACTGAAGCTTTCTTT	CASTTTGLNTEAFF	TRBJ1-1	many	TRBV2	TRBD1
TGTGCCAGCAGCCAAAATTACTACGAGCAGTACTTC	CASSQNYYEQYF	TRBJ2-7	few	TRBV14	NA
TGTGCCAGCACCTTGGGTCTAGCGGGAGGGTCGGCCGAGCAGTACTTC	CASTLGLAGGSAEQYF	TRBJ2-7	many	TRBV28	TRBD2
TGTGCCAGCAGTTACCCGGGACAGAAAGAGACCCAGTACTTC	CASSYPGQKETQYF	TRBJ2-5	many	TRBV6-4	TRBD1